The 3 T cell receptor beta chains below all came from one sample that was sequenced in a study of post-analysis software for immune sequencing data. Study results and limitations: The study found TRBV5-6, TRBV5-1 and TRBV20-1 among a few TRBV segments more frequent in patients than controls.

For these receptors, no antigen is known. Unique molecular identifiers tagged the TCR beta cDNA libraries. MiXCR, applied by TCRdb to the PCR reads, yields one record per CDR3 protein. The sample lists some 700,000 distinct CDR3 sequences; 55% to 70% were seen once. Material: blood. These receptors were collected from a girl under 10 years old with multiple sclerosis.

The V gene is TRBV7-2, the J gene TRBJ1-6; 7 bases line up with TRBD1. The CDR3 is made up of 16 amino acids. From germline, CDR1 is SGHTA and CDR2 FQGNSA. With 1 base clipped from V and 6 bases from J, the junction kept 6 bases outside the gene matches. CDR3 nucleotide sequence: TGTGCCAGCAGCTTAGATTCGGGACAGCTTAATTCACCCCTCCACTTT. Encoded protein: CASSLDSGQLNSPLHF.

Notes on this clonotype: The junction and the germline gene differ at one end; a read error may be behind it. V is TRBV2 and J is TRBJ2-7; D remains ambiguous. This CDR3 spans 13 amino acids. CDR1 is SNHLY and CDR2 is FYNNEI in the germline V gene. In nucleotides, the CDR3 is TGTGTCAGCAGCTTCGGGCCCCCCTACGAGCAGTACTTC. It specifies CVSSFGPPYEQYF.

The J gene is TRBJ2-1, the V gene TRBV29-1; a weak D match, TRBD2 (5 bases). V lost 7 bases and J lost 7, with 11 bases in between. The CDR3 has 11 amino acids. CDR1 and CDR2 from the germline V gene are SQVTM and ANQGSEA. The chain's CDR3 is CSADTRNEQFF. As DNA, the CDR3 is TGCAGCGCTGATACTAGGAATGAGCAGTTCTTC.